These T cell receptor beta chains were read from a single sample in a study of blood T cell repertoires in COVID-19. Using immunoSEQ multiplex PCR, the repertoire was profiled, and TCRdb retains in-frame clones only, with some absent. The sample records fewer than 300,000 clones, roughly nine tenths being singletons. Sequencing was performed on peripheral blood. Source of these receptors: a woman aged 25 to 39 with COVID-19, enrolled during active disease. CDR3s include the opening cysteine and the closing phenylalanine or tryptophan. A D gene is named only where the DNA matches it firmly. Clone size is stated in some rows and not others, as once, few, many or a class when expanded.

clone size: NA
V gene: TRBV7-2
J gene: TRBJ2-1
D gene: TRBD2
CDR3 DNA: TGTGCCAGCAGCTTAGCGGTACTAGCGGGAGTCAATGAGCAGTTCTTC
CDR3 protein: CASSLAVLAGVNEQFF

clone size: NA
V gene: TRBV12-5
J gene: TRBJ2-7
D gene: NA
CDR3 DNA: TGTGCTAGTGGCCCCGAACAGGCGCGGCAGTACTTC
CDR3 protein: CASGPEQARQYF

clone size: NA
V gene: TRBV30
J gene: TRBJ2-3
D gene: TRBD1
CDR3 DNA: TGTGCCTGGGAACAGGGGGCCAAGGATACGCAGTATTTT
CDR3 protein: CAWEQGAKDTQYF

clone size: NA
V gene: TRBV20-1
J gene: TRBJ1-1
D gene: NA
CDR3 DNA: TGCAGTGCTAGTGTCAGGACACCCGGGAACACTGAAGCTTTCTTT
CDR3 protein: CSASVRTPGNTEAFF

clone size: NA
V gene: TRBV19
J gene: TRBJ1-2
D gene: TRBD1
CDR3 DNA: TGTGCCAGCGGGACAGGGGGCTTAAGCTATGGCTACACCTTC
CDR3 protein: CASGTGGLSYGYTF

clone size: NA
V gene: TRBV5-1
J gene: TRBJ2-1
D gene: TRBD1
CDR3 DNA: TGCGCCAGCAGCTTACAGGGGGTCCGATACAATGAGCAGTTCTTC
CDR3 protein: CASSLQGVRYNEQFF

clone size: NA
V gene: TRBV13
J gene: TRBJ2-7
D gene: NA
CDR3 DNA: TGTGCCAGCAGCAGGGGGATTGCCTACGAGCAGTACTTC
CDR3 protein: CASSRGIAYEQYF

clone size: NA
V gene: TRBV6-5
J gene: TRBJ1-2
D gene: NA
CDR3 DNA: TGTGCCAGCAGTCAGGCGGGAGGCTATGGCTACACCTTC
CDR3 protein: CASSQAGGYGYTF

clone size: NA
V gene: TRBV20-1
J gene: TRBJ1-5
D gene: NA
CDR3 DNA: TGCAGTGCTAGTAGTCAGACAAATAGCAATCAGCCCCAGCATTTT
CDR3 protein: CSASSQTNSNQPQHF

clone size: NA
V gene: TRBV2
J gene: TRBJ2-7
D gene: TRBD1
CDR3 DNA: TGTGCCAGTGAAGGGGACAGCTACGAGCAGTACTTC
CDR3 protein: CASEGDSYEQYF

clone size: NA
V gene: TRBV10-2
J gene: TRBJ2-3
D gene: NA
CDR3 DNA: TGCGCCGCCGGAGATACGCAGTATTTT
CDR3 protein: CAAGDTQYF

clone size: NA
V gene: TRBV3-1/TRBV3-2
J gene: TRBJ2-5
D gene: TRBD2
CDR3 DNA: TGTGCCAGCAGCCGGGCTAGCGGCCAAGAGACCCAGTACTTC
CDR3 protein: CASSRASGQETQYF

clone size: NA
V gene: TRBV19
J gene: TRBJ2-7
D gene: TRBD1
CDR3 DNA: TGTGCCAGTAGTATAGAAGCAGGGGGCTACGAGCAGTACTTC
CDR3 protein: CASSIEAGGYEQYF

clone size: few
V gene: TRBV19
J gene: TRBJ1-1
D gene: NA
CDR3 DNA: TGTGCCAGTAGTATCTTCGGGGGGAACACTGAAGCTTTCTTT
CDR3 protein: CASSIFGGNTEAFF

clone size: NA
V gene: TRBV5-1
J gene: TRBJ2-2
D gene: TRBD1
CDR3 DNA: TGCGCCAGCAGCTACCCCCGGGACAGGGGCCCCGGGGAGCTGTTTTTT
CDR3 protein: CASSYPRDRGPGELFF

clone size: NA
V gene: TRBV5-8
J gene: TRBJ2-7
D gene: NA
CDR3 DNA: TGTGCCAGCAGCTTCCGGGTTAGCTCCTACGAGCAGTACTTC
CDR3 protein: CASSFRVSSYEQYF

clone size: NA
V gene: TRBV11-2
J gene: TRBJ1-1
D gene: TRBD1
CDR3 DNA: TGTGCCAGCAGCTTAATAGGGACAGCGAACACTGAAGCTTTCTTT
CDR3 protein: CASSLIGTANTEAFF

clone size: NA
V gene: TRBV29-1
J gene: TRBJ1-1
D gene: NA
CDR3 DNA: TGCAGCGCCACAATGGGGCCCACTGAAGCTTTCTTT
CDR3 protein: CSATMGPTEAFF

clone size: NA
V gene: TRBV4-2
J gene: TRBJ1-1
D gene: NA
CDR3 DNA: TGTGCCAGCAGAAAATGGACAGCGGAGAACACTGAAGCTTTCTTT
CDR3 protein: CASRKWTAENTEAFF

clone size: few
V gene: TRBV6-1
J gene: TRBJ2-7
D gene: TRBD2
CDR3 DNA: TGTGCCAGCAGTGAAGGTCGGACTAGCGGTTACGAGCAGTACTTC
CDR3 protein: CASSEGRTSGYEQYF

clone size: few
V gene: TRBV4-1
J gene: TRBJ2-7
D gene: NA
CDR3 DNA: TGCGCCAGCAGCCAAAGCCCGGACTATACCTACGAGCAGTACTTC
CDR3 protein: CASSQSPDYTYEQYF

clone size: NA
V gene: TRBV12-3/TRBV12-4
J gene: TRBJ1-2
D gene: NA
CDR3 DNA: TGTGCCAGCAGTCGAGGGGGCTATGGCTACACCTTC
CDR3 protein: CASSRGGYGYTF

clone size: NA
V gene: TRBV6-5
J gene: TRBJ1-5
D gene: NA
CDR3 DNA: TGTGCCAGCGGGGAGCTTTATAGCAATCAGCCCCAGCATTTT
CDR3 protein: CASGELYSNQPQHF

clone size: once
V gene: TRBV5-4
J gene: TRBJ1-4
D gene: NA
CDR3 DNA: TGTGCCAGCAGCCCCGAATCCGGGGGACCAACTAATGAAAAACTGTTTTTT
CDR3 protein: CASSPESGGPTNEKLFF

clone size: once
V gene: TRBV18
J gene: TRBJ1-3
D gene: NA
CDR3 DNA: TGTGCCAGCTCACAGAGCTCTGGAAACACCATATATTTT
CDR3 protein: CASSQSSGNTIYF

clone size: NA
V gene: TRBV10-3
J gene: TRBJ2-6
D gene: TRBD1
CDR3 DNA: TGTGCCATCAGTGACGGACAGGTTAGCTCTGGGGCCAACGTCCTGACTTTC
CDR3 protein: CAISDGQVSSGANVLTF

clone size: NA
V gene: TRBV2
J gene: TRBJ2-7
D gene: NA
CDR3 DNA: TGTGCCAGCAGTGAAGAGCTCGAGCAGTACTTC
CDR3 protein: CASSEELEQYF

clone size: NA
V gene: TRBV20-1
J gene: TRBJ2-1
D gene: NA
CDR3 DNA: TGCAGTGCTAGTGAGGCAGGCAATGAGCAGTTCTTC
CDR3 protein: CSASEAGNEQFF

clone size: NA
V gene: TRBV6-4
J gene: TRBJ1-1
D gene: NA
CDR3 DNA: TGTGCCAGCAGTGACCGGGTCAGCACTGAAGCTTTCTTT
CDR3 protein: CASSDRVSTEAFF

clone size: NA
V gene: TRBV27
J gene: TRBJ1-1
D gene: TRBD1
CDR3 DNA: TGTGCCAGCAGTTTATCTGGGGGACAGGGAACGGGAGCTTTCTTT
CDR3 protein: CASSLSGGQGTGAFF

clone size: NA
V gene: TRBV27
J gene: TRBJ2-1
D gene: TRBD2
CDR3 DNA: TGTGCCAGCAGTCCGTTAGCGGGAGAACAGTTCTTC
CDR3 protein: CASSPLAGEQFF

clone size: NA
V gene: TRBV11-2
J gene: TRBJ2-7
D gene: NA
CDR3 DNA: TGTGCCAGCAGCTTAGTTTATCGGGGGGCCCACTCCTACGAGCAGTACTTC
CDR3 protein: CASSLVYRGAHSYEQYF

clone size: NA
V gene: TRBV5-1
J gene: TRBJ1-2
D gene: TRBD1
CDR3 DNA: TGCGCCAGCAGCGCGGGGGGACAGGGAATCAATGGCTACACCTTC
CDR3 protein: CASSAGGQGINGYTF

clone size: NA
V gene: TRBV6-5
J gene: TRBJ1-3
D gene: NA
CDR3 DNA: TGTGCCAGCAGCCGGGGGGCGAGCGGAAACACCATATATTTT
CDR3 protein: CASSRGASGNTIYF

clone size: NA
V gene: TRBV28
J gene: TRBJ1-4
D gene: NA
CDR3 DNA: TGTGCCAGCAGCCCGCGGACAGACCCAAATGAAAAACTGTTTTTT
CDR3 protein: CASSPRTDPNEKLFF

clone size: few
V gene: TRBV2
J gene: TRBJ2-5
D gene: NA
CDR3 DNA: TGTGCCAGCAGTGAGGCAATGCAAGAGACCCAGTACTTC
CDR3 protein: CASSEAMQETQYF

clone size: NA
V gene: TRBV28
J gene: TRBJ2-5
D gene: TRBD2
CDR3 DNA: TGTGCCAGCAGTTTAAGCGGGGCAGGGTCTGAAGAGACCCAGTACTTC
CDR3 protein: CASSLSGAGSEETQYF

clone size: NA
V gene: TRBV6-6
J gene: TRBJ2-5
D gene: TRBD2
CDR3 DNA: TGTGCCAGCAGCCAAGGACTAGCGGGAGTTCCGGAGACCCAGTACTTC
CDR3 protein: CASSQGLAGVPETQYF

clone size: once
V gene: TRBV2
J gene: TRBJ1-5
D gene: NA
CDR3 DNA: TGTGCCAGCAGTCGGTTGTTGAGCAATCAGCCCCAGCATTTT
CDR3 protein: CASSRLLSNQPQHF

clone size: NA
V gene: TRBV3-1/TRBV3-2
J gene: TRBJ1-2
D gene: NA
CDR3 DNA: TGTGCCAGCAGCCAAGATTGGGCAGGGGAAGGCTATGGCTACACCTTC
CDR3 protein: CASSQDWAGEGYGYTF

clone size: NA
V gene: TRBV4-1
J gene: TRBJ2-2
D gene: TRBD1
CDR3 DNA: TGCGCCAGCAGCCAAGCCGGGACAGGGACCGGGGAGCTGTTTTTT
CDR3 protein: CASSQAGTGTGELFF

clone size: few
V gene: TRBV4-1
J gene: TRBJ2-7
D gene: TRBD2
CDR3 DNA: TGCGCCAGCAGCCCATCGGTGGGGGAGGGCCAGTACGAGCAGTACTTC
CDR3 protein: CASSPSVGEGQYEQYF

clone size: NA
V gene: TRBV3-1/TRBV3-2
J gene: TRBJ1-2
D gene: NA
CDR3 DNA: TGTGCCAGCAGCCAGTCCAGCTATGGCTACACCTTC
CDR3 protein: CASSQSSYGYTF

clone size: NA
V gene: TRBV2
J gene: TRBJ1-2
D gene: TRBD1
CDR3 DNA: TGTGCCAGCGTGGACAGGGGCGAACTCTATGGCTACACCTTC
CDR3 protein: CASVDRGELYGYTF

clone size: NA
V gene: TRBV7-9
J gene: TRBJ1-2
D gene: NA
CDR3 DNA: TGTGCCAGCAGCCCTAACGAGCCGGGTTCGGTTGGCTACACCTTC
CDR3 protein: CASSPNEPGSVGYTF

clone size: NA
V gene: TRBV6-1
J gene: TRBJ2-2
D gene: TRBD1
CDR3 DNA: TGTGCCAGCAGTGATGTAAGGGGGCGCGGGACCGGGGAGCTGTTTTTT
CDR3 protein: CASSDVRGRGTGELFF

clone size: NA
V gene: TRBV7-9
J gene: TRBJ2-3
D gene: TRBD2
CDR3 DNA: TGTGCCAGCAGCTTAGGTGCGGGGCGGGAGGGCCAAGATACGCAGTATTTT
CDR3 protein: CASSLGAGREGQDTQYF

clone size: NA
V gene: TRBV5-6
J gene: TRBJ1-5
D gene: TRBD1
CDR3 DNA: TGTGCCAGCAGCCTTACAGGGGGGTTCAATCAGCCCCAGCATTTT
CDR3 protein: CASSLTGGFNQPQHF

clone size: NA
V gene: TRBV7-9
J gene: TRBJ2-6
D gene: TRBD1
CDR3 DNA: TGTGCCAGCAGCTCGTCAGGGGGCTCTGGGGCCAACGTCCTGACTTTC
CDR3 protein: CASSSSGGSGANVLTF

clone size: NA
V gene: TRBV9
J gene: TRBJ1-1
D gene: NA
CDR3 DNA: TGTGCCAGCAGCGTAGGGCCTGGGGAGGGCGCTGAAGCTTTCTTT
CDR3 protein: CASSVGPGEGAEAFF

clone size: NA
V gene: TRBV5-1
J gene: TRBJ1-2
D gene: NA
CDR3 DNA: TGCGCCAGCAGCTTGGAGGCGGGGGCGGACTATGGCTACACCTTC
CDR3 protein: CASSLEAGADYGYTF

clone size: NA
V gene: TRBV7-9
J gene: TRBJ2-2
D gene: NA
CDR3 DNA: TGTGCCAGCAGCTTAACGGGAGCGGGGAACACCGGGGAGCTGTTTTTT
CDR3 protein: CASSLTGAGNTGELFF

clone size: NA
V gene: TRBV2
J gene: TRBJ1-1
D gene: NA
CDR3 DNA: TGTGCCAGCAGAGGCGGACAGAGGAACACTGAAGCTTTCTTT
CDR3 protein: CASRGGQRNTEAFF

clone size: NA
V gene: TRBV19
J gene: TRBJ2-1
D gene: TRBD2
CDR3 DNA: TGTGCCAGTAGTATTCCCCTCGGGGGGAGGAATTACAATGAGCAGTTCTTC
CDR3 protein: CASSIPLGGRNYNEQFF

clone size: once
V gene: TRBV5-1
J gene: TRBJ1-4
D gene: NA
CDR3 DNA: TGCGCCAGCAGCTTGGAGAGCTCCACTAATGAAAAACTGTTTTTT
CDR3 protein: CASSLESSTNEKLFF